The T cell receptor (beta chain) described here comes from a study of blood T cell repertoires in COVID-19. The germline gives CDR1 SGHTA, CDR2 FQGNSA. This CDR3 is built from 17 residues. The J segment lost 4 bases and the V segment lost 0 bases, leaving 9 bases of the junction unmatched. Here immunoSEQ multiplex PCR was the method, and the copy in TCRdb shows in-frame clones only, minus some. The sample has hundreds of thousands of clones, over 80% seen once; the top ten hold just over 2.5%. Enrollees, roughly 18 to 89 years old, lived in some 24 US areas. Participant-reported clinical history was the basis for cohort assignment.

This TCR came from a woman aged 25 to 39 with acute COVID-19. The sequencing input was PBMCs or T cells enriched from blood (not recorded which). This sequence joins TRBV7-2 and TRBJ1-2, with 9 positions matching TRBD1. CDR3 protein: CASSLAGQGSRGYGYTF. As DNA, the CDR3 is TGTGCCAGCAGCTTAGCCGGACAGGGGAGTCGGGGCTATGGCTACACCTTC.